Below, 23 T cell receptor beta chains from the same sample are listed, as sequenced in a study of T cell clones after liver transplantation (dated by TCRdb to between 2018 and 2021). The receptor library was made with the immunoSEQ multiplex PCR assay. In TCRdb, the immuneACCESS table is reduced to in-frame sequences with V and J assigned. These tables do not hold every clone; where another copy was compared, an unresolved V gene accounts for under half, and the others remain unexplained. In all, the sample holds 40,000 to 65,000 clones, and 65% to 85% of those were seen once. The ten largest clones add up to approximately 8% of the sample. In the paper's terms, the time point label means: pre-transplant. This specimen consisted of CD4+ T cells from blood, obtained before liver transplant. These receptors were obtained from a human donor who received a liver transplant.

V and J are TRBV7-2 and TRBJ2-7; 8 bases match TRBD2. Per germline, CDR1 SGHTA and CDR2 FQGNSA. Germline trimming cut 0 bases from V and 5 bases from J; bases unmatched to any gene: 3. CDR3 length: 14 amino acids. The CDR3 region has the DNA TGTGCCAGCAGCTTAGCGGTACTAGCGGACGAGCAGTACTTC. Protein: CASSLAVLADEQYF.

Written as DNA, the CDR3 is TGCAGCGGGACCGCGCGGGGGGCTTCTACAGATACGCAGTATTTT. Protein: CSGTARGASTDTQYF. The chain recombines TRBV29-1 with TRBJ2-3; TRBD2 aligns across 8 bases. V lost 7 bases to trimming and J lost 3 bases; unmatched junction nucleotides: 12. The CDR3 consists of 15 residues. Germline assignment: CDR1 SQVTM and CDR2 ANQGSEA.

The chain uses TRBV27 and TRBJ2-5; D may be TRBD2 (6 bases). The CDR3 length is 15 residues. Trimming left V 3 bases short and J 5 bases short, with 16 bases between. CDR1 and CDR2 (germline): MNHEY, SMNVEV (reference sequence). As DNA, the CDR3 is TGTGCCAGCAGTTTGGGCGGGAAGGGCCGGGAGACCCAGTACTTC. It codes for CASSLGGKGRETQYF.

CDR3 coding DNA: TGTGCCAGCAGCTTGTCAGGGCGTGAGCAGTTCTTC. Translating gives CASSLSGREQFF. The V call is TRBV11-3, the J call TRBJ2-1; weak D call: TRBD1 (5 bases). Trimming took off 3 bases at V and 9 bases at J, with 9 bases between the two ends. Germline V CDR1 and CDR2: SGHNT, YENEEA. The CDR3 is made up of 12 amino acids.

The chain has TRBV19 and TRBJ2-3, with TRBD2 matching over 13 bases. The CDR3 extends over 17 amino acids. Germline CDR1 is LNHDA and CDR2 is SQIVND (reference sequence). The trim removed 4 bases at V and 5 bases at J, leaving 9 bases unmatched. CDR3 sequence reads: CASSRTSGSPLGDTQYF. CDR3 bases: TGTGCCAGTAGTAGGACTAGCGGGAGCCCTTTAGGAGATACGCAGTATTTT.

This chain links TRBV5-6 with TRBJ2-1; possible D gene TRBD1, 6 bases. The CDR3 is 15 amino acids. V lost 4 bases to trimming and J lost 8 bases, with 19 bases between them. The germline V gene encodes CDR1 SGHDT and CDR2 YYEEEE. The CDR3: CASSPYRDKGHEQFF. For the CDR3, the DNA is TGTGCCAGCAGCCCGTACCGGGACAAGGGGCATGAGCAGTTCTTC.

This chain uses TRBV29-1 with TRBJ1-1; no reliable D call. This CDR3 region has 10 residues. The V end was cut by 2 bases, the J end by 4 bases, with 2 bases between. Germline CDR1 SQVTM, CDR2 ANQGSEA. The CDR3 DNA reads as TGCAGCGTTGAACCCACTGAAGCTTTCTTT. Protein sequence: CSVEPTEAFF.

The chain recombines TRBV4-2 with TRBJ2-5, with 7 bases identical to TRBD2. CDR3 length: 14 amino acids. V gave up 1 base and J gave up 5 bases; unmatched junction bases: 4. Looked up from germline, CDR1 is LGHNA and CDR2 is YNFKEQ. In DNA form, the CDR3 reads TGTGCCAGCAGCCAAGTACTAGCGAGCGAGACCCAGTACTTC. Protein sequence: CASSQVLASETQYF.

The chain is built from TRBV19 and TRBJ1-1, with 11 bases lining up with TRBD1. Germline V gene lookup returns CDR1 LNHDA and CDR2 SQIVND (reference sequence). This CDR3 region has 15 residues. V was pared by 5 bases and J by 4 bases, with 6 bases of the junction left unmatched. The CDR3 nucleotides are TGTGCCAGTAGTCCCGGGACAGGGGGGGCCACTGAAGCTTTCTTT. This translates into CASSPGTGGATEAFF.

This rearrangement joins TRBV7-7 to TRBJ1-5, with 12 bases identical to TRBD1. Looked up from germline, CDR1 is SSHAT and CDR2 is FNYEAQ (reference sequence). The CDR3 consists of 19 residues. J was trimmed by 0 bases and V by 5 bases; bases with no gene match: 11. CDR3 nucleotide sequence: TGTGCCAGCAGCACTGCCCGGGACAGGGGGCCGTATAGCAATCAGCCCCAGCATTTT. It yields the protein CASSTARDRGPYSNQPQHF. Using reference TRBV7-7 and TRBJ1-5 for the parts outside the CDR3, the full variable domain is GAGVSQSPRYKVTKRGQDVTLRCDPISSHATLYWYQQALGQGPEFLTYFNYEAQPDKSGLPSDRFSAERPEGSISTLTIQRTEQRDSAMYRCASSTARDRGPYSNQPQHFGDGTRLSIL.

The chain has TRBV6-1 and TRBJ1-6; perhaps TRBD1 as D (5 bases). V lost 0 bases, J lost 5 bases, and 11 bases lay in between. This CDR3 has 16 residues. CDR1 MNHNS and CDR2 SASEGT come from the germline V gene. CDR3 DNA: TGTGCCAGCAGTGAAGCTCCCCAGGGAAATAATTCACCCCTCCACTTT. Its protein is CASSEAPQGNNSPLHF.

This clone has just one count. J is TRBJ1-6 and V is TRBV13, with D possibly matching TRBD1 (5 bases). The germline V gene encodes CDR1 PRHDT and CDR2 FYEKMQ (reference sequence). The CDR3 is 14 amino acids. V dropped 5 bases and J dropped 7 bases, with 12 bases sitting between them. The CDR3 spells CASSPGAPNSPLHF. DNA of the CDR3: TGTGCCAGCAGCCCCGGGGCCCCAAATTCACCCCTCCACTTT.

This clone was counted between two and nine times. The rearrangement uses TRBV25-1 and TRBJ1-2; possibly TRBD1 for D (5 bases). V lost 6 bases to trimming and J lost 8 bases, with 10 bases between them. The germline V gene has CDR1 MGHDK and CDR2 SYGVNS. This CDR3 is built from 11 residues. CDR3 DNA sequence: TGTGCCAGCAGGGGGGGGGACGGCTACACCTTC. Protein sequence: CASRGGDGYTF.

V is TRBV4-3 and J is TRBJ1-1; D is undetermined. Trimming shortened V by 1 base and J by 1 base, and 13 bases separated the two germline ends. CDR3 length: 16 amino acids. CDR1 and CDR2 (germline): LGHNA, YSLEER. Written as DNA, the CDR3 is TGCGCCAGCAGCCAAGGAGGATCGCGGGGGAACACTGAAGCTTTCTTT. Translation: CASSQGGSRGNTEAFF.

The rearrangement links TRBV7-9 to TRBJ2-7; no reliable D call. CDR3 size: 13 residues. Germline V gives CDR1 SEHNR, CDR2 FQNEAQ (reference sequence). The V end lost 0 bases, the J end lost 5 bases, and 8 bases lay between the germline ends. CDR3 nucleotides: TGTGCCAGCAGCTTAGCGTCATGGGACGAGCAGTACTTC. Its protein product is CASSLASWDEQYF.

In its sample, this clone was seen once. This rearrangement joins TRBV27 to TRBJ1-2, with D possibly TRBD1 on 5 matching bases. Germline V gene data show CDR1 as MNHEY and CDR2 as SMNVEV (reference sequence). V lost 8 bases, J lost 4 bases, and 17 bases lay in between. The CDR3 loop spans 14 amino acids. The CDR3 loop reads CASGTSGLLYGYTF. The CDR3 region has the DNA TGTGCCAGCGGGACTTCCGGGCTCCTCTATGGCTACACCTTC.

CDR3 sequence: CASSIAGGTETQYF. For the CDR3, the DNA is TGTGCCAGTAGTATAGCGGGAGGAACGGAGACCCAGTACTTC. This chain connects TRBV19 to TRBJ2-5; 7 bases map to TRBD2. The germline CDR1 and CDR2 sequences are LNHDA and SQIVND (reference sequence). The CDR3 contains 14 residues. V was pared by 1 base and J by 5 bases, with 4 bases of the junction left unmatched. Based on the CDR3 plus reference TRBV19 and TRBJ2-5, the full variable domain is DGGITQSPKYLFRKEGQNVTLSCEQNLNHDAMYWYRQDPGQGLRLIYYSQIVNDFQKGDIAEGYSVSREKKESFPLTVTSAQKNPTAFYLCASSIAGGTETQYFGPGTRLLVL.

J is TRBJ2-3 and V is TRBV19; D tentatively reads TRBD1 or TRBD2 (5 bases each). Germline assignment: CDR1 LNHDA and CDR2 SQIVND (reference sequence). The ends were cut back, 4 bases at V and 0 bases at J, with 8 bases in the middle. The CDR3 is 14 residues long. The DNA for the CDR3 is TGTGCCAGTAGTAGGGGCGGGAGCACAGATACGCAGTATTTT. It yields the protein CASSRGGSTDTQYF.

This chain links TRBV6-1 with TRBJ1-6; D ambiguous. This CDR3 region has 14 residues. The V end lost 2 bases, the J end lost 7 bases, and 9 bases lay between the germline ends. CDR1 is MNHNS and CDR2 is SASEGT in the germline V gene. CDR3 DNA: TGTGCCAGCAGTGAACAGGAGAGGAATTCACCCCTCCACTTT. Encoded protein: CASSEQERNSPLHF.

The V call is TRBV7-9, the J call TRBJ2-7; the match to TRBD1 covers 12 bases. Germline V gene sequence: CDR1 SEHNR, CDR2 FQNEAQ (reference sequence). V was pared by 10 bases and J by 5 bases, with 9 bases of the junction left unmatched. The CDR3 is made up of 14 amino acids. This CDR3 reads CATAPGTGGHEQYF. The DNA for the CDR3 is TGTGCCACCGCCCCCGGGACAGGGGGCCACGAGCAGTACTTC.

In this sample, this clone is medium-sized. This chain joins TRBV7-9 and TRBJ1-5; D gene uncertain. The CDR3 runs 13 residues. V was trimmed by 3 bases and J by 5 bases, leaving 8 bases between them. Germline V gene sequence: CDR1 SEHNR, CDR2 FQNEAQ (reference sequence). This chain's CDR3 is CASSFGSHQPQHF. In DNA form, the CDR3 reads TGTGCCAGCAGCTTCGGGTCCCATCAGCCCCAGCATTTT.

CDR3 in amino acids: CTSSQADREATEAFF. The CDR3 DNA reads TGCACCAGCAGCCAAGCGGACAGGGAGGCCACTGAAGCTTTCTTT. The V call is TRBV1, the J call TRBJ1-1; whether TRBD1, the table's D call, matches the DNA was not checked. TRBV1 counts as a pseudogene. The length of the CDR3 is 15 residues.

The chain combines TRBV7-2 with TRBJ1-4; D is ambiguous. CDR1 is SGHTA, CDR2 FQGNSA, per germline. This CDR3 has 11 residues. The ends were cut back, 5 bases at V and 8 bases at J, with 6 bases in the middle. CDR3: CASSEDEKLFF. The CDR3, as DNA: TGTGCCAGCAGCGAAGACGAAAAACTGTTTTTT.